What follows are 25 T cell receptor beta chains derived from one specimen sequenced in a study of T cell repertoires in cytomegalovirus infection. Using its own MiXCR run on the reads, TCRdb lists one record per CDR3 protein. The sample has 700,000 to 900,000 distinct CDR3 sequences; 25% to 30% are singletons. The antigens for these receptors are not known. The specimen was cultured CD8+ T cells from PBMCs, collected from culture after CMV antigen stimulation. Receptors were obtained from a human donor in good health (CMV status not recorded). Some clones in this sample may be carry-over from other donors' samples.

The chain combines TRBV12-3 or TRBV12-4 with TRBJ2-5; 13 nucleotides match TRBD2. The CDR3 runs 15 residues. The trim removed 0 bases at V and 9 bases at J, leaving 4 bases unmatched. The CDR3 DNA reads TGTGCCAGCAGTTTAGCGGGACTAGCGGGGTGGGCCCAGTACTTC. Translated: CASSLAGLAGWAQYF.

This clonotype was recorded many times. The chain recombines TRBV7-2 with TRBJ2-3; D remains unclear. This CDR3 has 14 amino acids. V shed 1 base and J shed 2 bases, with 7 bases lying between them. CDR1 SGHTA and CDR2 FQGNSA come from the germline V gene. The CDR3 sequence is CASSLGAYTDTQYF. CDR3 nucleotide sequence: TGTGCCAGCAGCTTAGGGGCGTACACAGATACGCAGTATTTT.

This rearrangement joins TRBV20-1 to TRBJ1-2, with D uncertain. Trimming removed 2 bases from V and 7 bases from J, with 8 bases in between. Per germline, CDR1 DFQATT and CDR2 SNEGSKA (reference sequence). The CDR3 loop spans 11 amino acids. The CDR3 bases are TGCAGTGCTAGACCTGGCCGTGGCTACACCTTC. It is translated as CSARPGRGYTF.

This clonotype has a handful of counts. The genes are TRBV7-3 and TRBJ2-3; D might be TRBD2 (7 bases). The CDR3 consists of 16 residues. V shed 5 bases and J shed 4 bases, with 19 bases lying between them. The V gene's germline CDR1 is SGHTA and CDR2 FQGTGA. The CDR3 nucleotides are TGTGCCAGCAGCCAATGGGGGGGCGGGGGTTCAGATACGCAGTATTTT. This encodes CASSQWGGGGSDTQYF.

This chain links TRBV7-3 with TRBJ2-1; a possible D gene is TRBD1 (6 bases). Germline loops: CDR1 SGHTA, CDR2 FQGTGA. The ends were cut back, 2 bases at V and 3 bases at J, with 11 bases in the middle. CDR3 length: 15 amino acids. The CDR3 DNA sequence: TGTGCCAGCAGCTTACAGGGGACAAGCTACAATGAGCAGTTCTTC. This gives the protein CASSLQGTSYNEQFF.

DNA for the CDR3: TGTGCCAGCAGCCTTATGGACGGCCCCTACGAGCAGTACTTC. Translated, it gives CASSLMDGPYEQYF. The rearrangement links TRBV14 to TRBJ2-7, with D unclear. Looked up from germline, CDR1 is SGHDN and CDR2 is FVKESK. The CDR3 has 14 amino acids. V dropped 4 bases and J dropped 2 bases, with 12 bases sitting between them.

The V and J genes are TRBV13 and TRBJ1-6; no definite D call. This CDR3 has 14 residues. CDR1 and CDR2 from the germline V gene are PRHDT and FYEKMQ (reference sequence). V shed 7 bases and J shed 4 bases, with 11 bases lying between them. CDR3 sequence reads: CASNKAAYNSPLHF. CDR3 sequence (DNA): TGTGCCAGCAATAAAGCGGCATATAATTCACCCCTCCACTTT.

This clonotype has ten or more counts. The V gene is TRBV7-8, the J gene TRBJ2-5; D might be TRBD1 or TRBD2, each matching 5 bases. This CDR3 region has 15 residues. With 0 bases removed from V and 1 base from J, the gap between germline ends came to 9 bases. Germline V CDR1 and CDR2: SGHVS, FQNEAQ. CDR3 nucleotides: TGTGCCAGCAGCTTAGCGGGACGGCCCCAAGAGACCCAGTACTTC. Amino acid sequence: CASSLAGRPQETQYF.

This clonotype has more than one count but fewer than ten. The chain uses TRBV2 and TRBJ1-2; no clear D gene. The CDR3 has 12 residues. CDR1 SNHLY and CDR2 FYNNEI come from the germline V gene. V lost 10 bases, J lost 4 bases, and 13 bases lay in between. CDR3 nucleotides: TGTGCCACGGTCCGCAGTAGCTATGGCTACACCTTC. This gives the protein CATVRSSYGYTF.

This clonotype was seen a few times. Here the CDR3 DNA reads TGTGCCAGCACCCTGATCCCGGGGGGATTAGGCGACGAGCAGTACTTC. Its protein is CASTLIPGGLGDEQYF. V and J are TRBV6-1 and TRBJ2-7; TRBD2 matches at 7 bases. J was trimmed by 5 bases and V by 7 bases; bases with no gene match: 17. This CDR3 spans 16 amino acids. Germline values: CDR1 MNHNS, CDR2 SASEGT.

This clonotype has just a few counts. The chain couples TRBV6-6 to TRBJ1-4; possible D gene TRBD1, 6 bases. The germline V and J ends were trimmed by 2 bases and 7 bases, with 14 bases remaining between them. This CDR3 contains 15 residues. CDR1 and CDR2 (germline): MNHNY, SVGAGI (reference sequence). The chain's CDR3 is CASSYGRGRGEKLFF. The DNA of the CDR3 is TGTGCCAGCAGTTACGGACGGGGGCGCGGTGAAAAACTGTTTTTT.

V gene TRBV27 combines with J gene TRBJ2-5, with TRBD2 matching over 11 bases. The CDR3 consists of 16 residues. Germline V lookup: CDR1 MNHEY, CDR2 SMNVEV (reference sequence). V shed 5 bases and J 1 base; nucleotides not matched to a gene: 6. CDR3 protein: CASSPSGGPFQETQYF. CDR3 nucleotides: TGTGCCAGCAGTCCTAGCGGGGGGCCTTTCCAAGAGACCCAGTACTTC.

This chain connects TRBV6-6 to TRBJ2-4, with 7 bases fitting TRBD1. V trimming: 6 bases; J trimming: 7 bases; junction bases outside the gene matches: 12. The CDR3 runs to 15 residues. Germline V gene data show CDR1 as MNHNY and CDR2 as SVGAGI (reference sequence). In nucleotides, the CDR3 is TGTGCCAGCAGCCTCTGGGACAGCCAAGGGAACATTCAGTACTTC. Its protein is CASSLWDSQGNIQYF.

The chain employs TRBV12-3 or TRBV12-4 and TRBJ1-1; D is unresolved. CDR3 size: 14 residues. Trimming removed 7 bases at V and 6 bases at J, with 18 bases between. CDR3 sequence (DNA): TGTGCCAGCACCTCGGGCAGGCCGCGGGCTGAAGCTTTCTTT. It encodes CASTSGRPRAEAFF.

This clonotype has ten or more counts. This chain links TRBV6-6 with TRBJ1-2, with D maybe TRBD1 (5 bases). CDR3 length: 13 amino acids. CDR1 MNHNY and CDR2 SVGAGI come from the germline V gene (reference sequence). With 6 bases removed from V and 5 bases from J, the gap between germline ends came to 13 bases. CDR3 sequence: CASRHGTRYGYTF. The CDR3 DNA is TGTGCCAGCAGACACGGGACGAGATATGGCTACACCTTC.

This clonotype turned up a few times. V gene TRBV15 combines with J gene TRBJ1-1; a weak D match, TRBD1 (5 bases). V lost 8 bases to trimming and J lost 11 bases, with 27 bases between them. The length of the CDR3 is 15 residues. CDR1 is LNHNV and CDR2 is YYDKDF in the germline V gene (reference sequence). The CDR3 loop is CATRVGRSKLTGAFF. DNA of the CDR3: TGTGCCACCCGGGTGGGGCGTTCCAAACTCACTGGGGCTTTCTTT.

This clonotype was counted at least ten times. The chain joins TRBV7-2 to TRBJ2-1, with 11 positions matching TRBD1. CDR3 length: 15 amino acids. Losses at the gene ends were 3 bases for V and 7 bases for J; bases not matched to a gene: 5. In germline, CDR1 is SGHTA, CDR2 FQGNSA. The CDR3 coding sequence is TGTGCCAGCAGCTTGCCGGGACAGGGGGGGAATGAGCAGTTCTTC. As protein: CASSLPGQGGNEQFF.

On this clonotype: The junction departs from the called germline gene at one end, perhaps through a read error. This rearrangement joins TRBV5-4 to TRBJ1-4, with D uncertain. Germline V gives CDR1 SGHNT, CDR2 YYREEE (reference sequence). This CDR3 contains 15 residues. In DNA, the CDR3 is TGTGCCAGAAGCTTGCGGGGAATGGCGAATGAAAAACTGTTTTTT. It encodes CARSLRGMANEKLFF.

This clonotype showed up just a few times. The CDR3 DNA is TGTGCCAGCAGCCCGACTAGGGGTTACAATGAGCAGTTCTTC. Its protein is CASSPTRGYNEQFF. The chain carries TRBV14 and TRBJ2-1; D perhaps matches TRBD2 (6 bases). Germline CDR1 SGHDN, CDR2 FVKESK. V was shortened by 4 bases and J by 4 bases, with 11 bases between the two germline ends. The CDR3 length is 14 residues.

The sample holds a few counts of this clonotype. The chain carries TRBV7-8 and TRBJ1-1; 8 bases are a match to TRBD1. CDR3 length equals 17 residues. The V gene's germline CDR1 is SGHVS and CDR2 FQNEAQ. The junction had 9 bases not matched to a gene; V was cut back by 2 bases and J by 1 base. Here the CDR3 reads CASSLRVTGEKNTEAFF. DNA of the CDR3: TGTGCCAGCAGCTTACGGGTGACAGGGGAAAAGAACACTGAAGCTTTCTTT. Complete variable domain (other parts from reference TRBV7-8 and TRBJ1-1): GAGVSQSPRYKVAKRGQDVALRCDPISGHVSLFWYQQALGQGPEFLTYFQNEAQLDKSGLPSDRFFAERPEGSVSTLKIQRTQQEDSAVYLCASSLRVTGEKNTEAFFGQGTRLTVV.

The chain carries TRBV5-1 and TRBJ2-3; 8 positions agree with TRBD2. This CDR3 has 17 amino acids. Germline assignment: CDR1 SGHRS and CDR2 YFSETQ. V lost 0 bases to trimming and J lost 0 bases; unmatched junction nucleotides: 6. CDR3 protein: CASSLASSGTSTDTQYF. The CDR3 nucleotides are TGCGCCAGCAGCTTGGCAAGTAGCGGGACGAGCACAGATACGCAGTATTTT.

This clonotype occurred many times. The chain recombines TRBV7-9 with TRBJ2-5; 7 positions agree with TRBD1. The V gene end was trimmed by 5 bases and the J gene end by 5 bases; junction bases not matched to a gene: 14. The CDR3 has 16 amino acids. CDR1 and CDR2 (germline): SEHNR, FQNEAQ (reference sequence). For the CDR3, the DNA is TGTGCCAGCAGCATCACCGAGACAGGGAAGTGGGAGACCCAGTACTTC. Protein sequence: CASSITETGKWETQYF.

CDR3 loop: CASSMRRLAGVSEQFF. The CDR3 nucleotides read TGTGCCAGTAGTATGAGGCGGCTAGCGGGGGTATCTGAGCAGTTCTTC. The chain has TRBV19 and TRBJ2-1; 10 positions agree with TRBD2. Unmatched junction bases numbered 11, after V lost 3 bases and J lost 9 bases. Germline V gives CDR1 LNHDA, CDR2 SQIVND (reference sequence). The CDR3 totals 16 residues.

The V call is TRBV6-2 or TRBV6-3, the J call TRBJ2-7, with D possibly TRBD1 on 6 matching bases. This CDR3 has 14 residues. V lost 2 bases and J lost 4, with 12 bases in between. CDR1 and CDR2 from the germline V gene are MNHEY and SVGEGT. This CDR3 reads CASSYTGPPYEQYV. CDR3 sequence (DNA): TGTGCCAGCAGTTACACAGGGCCACCGTACGAGCAGTACGTC.

The chain couples TRBV5-4 to TRBJ2-7; TRBD2 matches at 15 bases. CDR3 length equals 17 residues. V lost 4 bases and J lost 2; bases outside the gene matches: 7. Germline assignment: CDR1 SGHNT and CDR2 YYREEE (reference sequence). In DNA form, the CDR3 reads TGTGCCAGCAGCCCGGGACTAGCGGGGGGCCAGGCCTACGAGCAGTACGTC. It codes for CASSPGLAGGQAYEQYV.